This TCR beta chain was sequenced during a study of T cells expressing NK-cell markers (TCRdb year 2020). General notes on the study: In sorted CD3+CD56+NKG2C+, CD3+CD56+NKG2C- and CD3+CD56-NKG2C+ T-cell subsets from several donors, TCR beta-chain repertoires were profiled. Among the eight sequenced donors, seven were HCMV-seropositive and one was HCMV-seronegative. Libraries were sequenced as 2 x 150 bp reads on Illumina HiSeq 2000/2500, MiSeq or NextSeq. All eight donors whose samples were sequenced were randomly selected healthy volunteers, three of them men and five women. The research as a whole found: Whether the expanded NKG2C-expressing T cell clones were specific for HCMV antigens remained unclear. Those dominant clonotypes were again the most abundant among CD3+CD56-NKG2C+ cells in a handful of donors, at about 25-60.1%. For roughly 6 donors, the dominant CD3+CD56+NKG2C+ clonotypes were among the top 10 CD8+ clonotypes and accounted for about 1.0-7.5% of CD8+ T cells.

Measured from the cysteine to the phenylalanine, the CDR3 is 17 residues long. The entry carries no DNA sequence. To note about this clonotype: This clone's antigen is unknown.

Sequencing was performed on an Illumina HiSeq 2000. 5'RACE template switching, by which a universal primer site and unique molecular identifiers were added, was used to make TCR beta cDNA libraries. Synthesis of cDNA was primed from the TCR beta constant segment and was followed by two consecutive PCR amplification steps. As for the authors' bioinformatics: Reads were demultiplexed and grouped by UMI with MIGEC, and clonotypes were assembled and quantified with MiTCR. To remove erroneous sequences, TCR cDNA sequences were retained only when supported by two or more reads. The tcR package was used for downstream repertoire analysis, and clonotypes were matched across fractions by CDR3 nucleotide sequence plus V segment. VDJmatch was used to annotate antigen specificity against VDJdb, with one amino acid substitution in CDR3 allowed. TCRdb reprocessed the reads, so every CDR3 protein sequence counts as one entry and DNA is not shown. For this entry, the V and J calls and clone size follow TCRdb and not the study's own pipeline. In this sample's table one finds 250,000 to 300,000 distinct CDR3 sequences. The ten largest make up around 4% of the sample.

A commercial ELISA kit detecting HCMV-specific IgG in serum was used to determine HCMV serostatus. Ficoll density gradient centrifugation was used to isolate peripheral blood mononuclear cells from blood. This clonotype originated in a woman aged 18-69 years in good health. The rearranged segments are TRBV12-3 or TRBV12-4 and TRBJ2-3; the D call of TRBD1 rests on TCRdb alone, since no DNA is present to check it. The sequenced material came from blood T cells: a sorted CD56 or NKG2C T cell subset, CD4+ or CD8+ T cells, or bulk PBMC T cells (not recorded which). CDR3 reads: CASSFMGGGDSTDTQYF.